Sequencing of this T cell receptor (beta chain) was carried out in a study of T-cell memory formation after mild COVID-19. Study-level findings and limits: Nothing confirmed that second-wave clones peaking on day 37 were specific for SARS-CoV-2. Some SARS-CoV-2-responding clones were already detected in memory before infection.

The CDR3 runs 13 residues. Germline values: CDR1 LNHDA, CDR2 SQIVND (reference sequence). Trimming at V came to 6 bases and at J to 7 bases, leaving 3 bases not matched to a gene. There are a few counts of this clonotype. What it binds is not known. A single record per CDR3 protein comes from TCRdb applying MiXCR to the 5' RACE reads. The data show about 90,000 distinct CDR3 sequences, more than 12% seen once. The specimen was PBMCs or a T cell subset sorted from them (not recorded which). V gene TRBV19 combines with J gene TRBJ2-1; 10 positions agree with TRBD2. The source of this sequence is a man in his late teens or twenties who had mild COVID-19 (a few samples of this study predate the infection). Cell type and time point are not known. The CDR3 DNA reads as TGTGCCAGTAGGGCTAGCGGGGGAAATGAGCAGTTCTTC. It specifies CASRASGGNEQFF.